A selection of T cell receptor beta chains follows, all from one sample in a study of blood T cell repertoires in COVID-19. Produced via immunoSEQ multiplex PCR; TCRdb's table is partial and in-frame only. The sample yields roughly 260,000 clones, about 90% seen once. Sequencing was done on a sample of peripheral blood. The origin of the receptors is a person between 18 and 30 years old with COVID-19, enrolled during active disease. Each CDR3 is given with its conserved first and last residue. D genes are given only for firm matches. Expanded clones are given a class, and other clones once, few, many or no size at all.

D: TRBD2; J: TRBJ2-7; V: TRBV6-5; size: .; CDR3: CASRPLAGEAYEQYF; DNA: TGTGCCAGCAGACCGCTAGCGGGAGAAGCCTACGAGCAGTACTTC
D: TRBD2; J: TRBJ2-7; V: TRBV7-9; size: .; CDR3: CASSLSSGATFFYEQYF; DNA: TGTGCCAGCAGCTTAAGTAGCGGGGCAACATTCTTTTACGAGCAGTACTTC
D: TRBD2; J: TRBJ2-1; V: TRBV4-1; size: few; CDR3: CASSQGLADNEQFF; DNA: TGCGCCAGCAGCCAAGGACTAGCGGACAATGAGCAGTTCTTC
D: TRBD2; J: TRBJ2-3; V: TRBV7-3; size: .; CDR3: CASSLVREWGTDTQYF; DNA: TGTGCCAGCAGCTTAGTGCGGGAGTGGGGCACAGATACGCAGTATTTT
D: .; J: TRBJ1-1; V: TRBV27; size: .; CDR3: CASSPSGNTEAFF; DNA: TGTGCCAGCAGTCCCAGTGGGAACACTGAAGCTTTCTTT
D: .; J: TRBJ2-5; V: TRBV27; size: .; CDR3: CASSFSSLETQYF; DNA: TGTGCCAGCAGTTTTTCTTCTTTGGAGACCCAGTACTTC
D: TRBD2; J: TRBJ2-7; V: TRBV6-8; size: .; CDR3: CASSYWGLAVPCYEQYF; DNA: TGTGCCAGCAGTTACTGGGGACTAGCGGTCCCATGCTACGAGCAGTACTTC
D: .; J: TRBJ1-3; V: TRBV5-1; size: .; CDR3: CASSPSGTNSGNTIYF; DNA: TGCGCCAGCAGCCCGTCCGGGACAAACTCTGGAAACACCATATATTTT
D: .; J: TRBJ2-7; V: TRBV5-1; size: .; CDR3: CASSPVGYEEGEQYF; DNA: TGCGCCAGCAGCCCGGTGGGCTACGAAGAGGGCGAGCAGTACTTC
D: .; J: TRBJ2-1; V: TRBV3-1/TRBV3-2; size: .; CDR3: CASSIRLTEQFF; DNA: TGTGCCAGCAGCATTCGACTTACAGAGCAGTTCTTC
D: TRBD2; J: TRBJ2-1; V: TRBV7-9; size: .; CDR3: CASSLTPGGYSPGEQFF; DNA: TGTGCCAGCAGCTTAACCCCGGGAGGTTATAGCCCAGGTGAGCAGTTCTTC
D: TRBD2; J: TRBJ2-3; V: TRBV3-1/TRBV3-2; size: .; CDR3: CASSQDIGAGGDTQYF; DNA: TGTGCCAGCAGCCAAGATATCGGGGCGGGAGGGGATACGCAGTATTTT
D: .; J: TRBJ1-2; V: TRBV9; size: .; CDR3: CASSGIPRGNNYGYTF; DNA: TGTGCCAGCAGCGGAATTCCCAGGGGTAACAACTATGGCTACACCTTC
D: TRBD2; J: TRBJ2-5; V: TRBV5-1; size: .; CDR3: CASSLTHSGEETQYF; DNA: TGCGCCAGCAGCCTAACCCACAGCGGGGAGGAGACCCAGTACTTC
D: TRBD1; J: TRBJ2-7; V: TRBV4-1; size: .; CDR3: CASSQENIGTAYEQYF; DNA: TGCGCCAGCAGCCAAGAAAACATAGGGACAGCCTACGAGCAGTACTTC
D: .; J: TRBJ2-3; V: TRBV5-1; size: .; CDR3: CASSRPGTDTQYF; DNA: TGCGCCAGCAGCCGCCCGGGGACAGATACGCAGTATTTT
D: TRBD1; J: TRBJ2-1; V: TRBV2; size: .; CDR3: CASSRDSAAYNEQFF; DNA: TGTGCCAGCAGTCGGGACAGCGCCGCCTACAATGAGCAGTTCTTC